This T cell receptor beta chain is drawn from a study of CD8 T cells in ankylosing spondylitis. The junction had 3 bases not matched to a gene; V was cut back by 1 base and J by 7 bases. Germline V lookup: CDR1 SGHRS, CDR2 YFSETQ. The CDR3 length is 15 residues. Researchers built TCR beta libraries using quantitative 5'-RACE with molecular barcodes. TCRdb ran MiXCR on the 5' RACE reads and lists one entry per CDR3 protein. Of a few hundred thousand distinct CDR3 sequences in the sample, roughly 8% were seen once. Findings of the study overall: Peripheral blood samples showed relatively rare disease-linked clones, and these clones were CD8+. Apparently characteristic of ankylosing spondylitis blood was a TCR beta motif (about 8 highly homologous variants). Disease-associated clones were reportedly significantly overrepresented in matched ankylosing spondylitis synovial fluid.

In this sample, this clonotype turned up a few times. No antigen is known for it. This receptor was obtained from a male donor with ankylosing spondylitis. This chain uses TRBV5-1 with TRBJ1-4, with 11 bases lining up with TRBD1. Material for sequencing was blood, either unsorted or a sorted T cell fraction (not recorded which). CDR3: CASSLRDRGSEKLFF. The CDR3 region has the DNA TGCGCCAGCAGCTTGCGGGACAGGGGGAGTGAAAAACTGTTTTTT.